The 19 T cell receptor beta chains below were found in one sample sequenced in a study of Graves' ophthalmopathy and Graves' hyperthyroidism. Amplifying from RNA transcripts, the study obtained TCR beta CDR3 regions. HTBI primers were employed in first-round RT-PCR, then a second-round multiplex PCR followed. One entry per CDR3 protein results from TCRdb running MiXCR on the multiplex PCR reads. The sample records about 210,000 distinct CDR3 sequences, approximately 29% being singletons. The sample comprised peripheral blood. These receptors were taken from a middle-aged man with Graves' ophthalmopathy.

The chain has TRBV12-3 or TRBV12-4 and TRBJ2-7; no definite D call. This CDR3 spans 13 amino acids. V was trimmed by 0 bases and J by 6 bases, leaving 9 bases between them. CDR3 loop: CASSLAYGREQYF. The CDR3 DNA reads as TGTGCCAGCAGTTTAGCGTACGGGCGCGAGCAGTACTTC.

This clonotype was seen at least ten times. The chain has TRBV7-2 and TRBJ2-2; D uncertain. The ends were cut back, 0 bases at V and 1 base at J, with 6 bases in the middle. CDR3 length equals 15 residues. Germline CDR1 SGHTA, CDR2 FQGNSA. The CDR3 sequence: CASSLAWGNTGELFF. In DNA, the CDR3 is TGTGCCAGCAGCTTAGCGTGGGGGAACACCGGGGAGCTGTTTTTT.

J is TRBJ2-5 and V is TRBV4-1; D remains unclear. V gave up 1 base and J gave up 2 bases, with 11 bases separating them. Germline V gene data show CDR1 as MGHRA and CDR2 as YSYEKL. The CDR3 extends over 15 amino acids. The CDR3 loop is CASSQVLARQETQYF. The CDR3 DNA reads as TGCGCCAGCAGCCAAGTCTTGGCCCGGCAAGAGACCCAGTACTTC.

This clonotype has ten or more counts. This rearrangement joins TRBV20-1 to TRBJ2-6; no reliable D call. Germline V gene lookup returns CDR1 DFQATT and CDR2 SNEGSKA (reference sequence). The CDR3 totals 14 residues. V shed 3 bases and J shed 0 bases, with 6 bases lying between them. CDR3 DNA sequence: TGCAGTGCTAGCGGCCGCTCTGGGGCCAACGTCCTGACTTTC. It is translated as CSASGRSGANVLTF.

The chain couples TRBV6-1 to TRBJ2-7; 10 bases agree with TRBD2. The V segment lost 10 bases and the J segment 2 bases; nucleotides outside the gene matches: 5. The germline gives CDR1 MNHNS, CDR2 SASEGT. The CDR3 sequence is 13 residues long. The CDR3 reads CAIRTSGTYEQYF. As DNA, the CDR3 is TGTGCCATCCGTACTAGCGGGACCTACGAGCAGTACTTC.

In this sample, this clonotype turned up many times. The chain employs TRBV4-3 and TRBJ1-2; D is unclear. The CDR3 sequence is 16 residues long. Trimming cost V 1 base and J 2 bases, with 14 bases left between them. Germline CDR1 and CDR2: LGHNA and YSLEER. The DNA of the CDR3 is TGCGCCAGCAGCCAAGCAATAGTATCACTCAACTATGGCTACACCTTC. This sequence encodes CASSQAIVSLNYGYTF.

This clonotype has at least ten counts. The chain joins TRBV5-5 to TRBJ2-2; no firm D call. This CDR3 is built from 12 residues. Germline loops: CDR1 SGHKS, CDR2 YYEKEE (reference sequence). Trimming removed 4 bases at V and 5 bases at J, with 6 bases between. DNA of the CDR3: TGTGCCAGCAGCCCGGCGACCGGGGAGCTGTTTTTT. This gives the protein CASSPATGELFF. The variable domain in full, with the rest retrieved from reference TRBV5-5 and TRBJ2-2, is DAGVTQSPTHLIKTRGQQVTLRCSPISGHKSVSWYQQVLGQGPQFIFQYYEKEERGRGNFPDRFSARQFPNYSSELNVNALLLGDSALYLCASSPATGELFFGEGSRLTVL.

The chain employs TRBV20-1 and TRBJ2-7; perhaps TRBD2 as D (7 bases). Germline CDR1 DFQATT, CDR2 SNEGSKA (reference sequence). V was pared by 4 bases and J by 2 bases, with 18 bases between. CDR3 length: 15 amino acids. CDR3 loop: CSATLYGGRTYEQYF. The CDR3 DNA follows: TGCAGTGCTACCCTCTACGGGGGGCGGACCTACGAGCAGTACTTC.

Comment on this clonotype: This may be a read error: a much more frequent sequence differs by one nucleotide. V usage is TRBV5-7 and J usage is TRBJ1-5; D is ambiguous. TRBV5-7 has ORF status, its function being uncertain. Trimming removed 3 bases at V and 11 bases at J, with 18 bases between. This CDR3 contains 14 residues. The CDR3 DNA sequence: TGTGCCAGCAGCTACGGATGGAGCCTTGGGGCCCAGCATTTT. It encodes CASSYGWSLGAQHF.

The V and J genes are TRBV24-1 and TRBJ2-7, with D possibly TRBD1 on 6 matching bases. This CDR3 has 15 amino acids. V gave up 4 bases and J gave up 7 bases, with 19 bases separating them. Germline V CDR1 and CDR2: KGHDR, SFDVKD. The DNA of the CDR3 is TGTGCCACCAGTGACACCGGGACACTCCGTGGAGAGCAGTACTTC. Protein sequence: CATSDTGTLRGEQYF.

This clonotype was observed many times. The gene calls are TRBV28 and TRBJ2-7; 10 bases are a match to TRBD1. The germline V gene encodes CDR1 MDHEN and CDR2 SYDVKM. The length of the CDR3 is 15 residues. Losses at the gene ends were 7 bases for V and 4 bases for J; bases not matched to a gene: 10. As DNA, the CDR3 is TGTGCCAGCACACAACCGGGACAGGGGCTATACGAGCAGTACTTC. Protein sequence: CASTQPGQGLYEQYF.

This clonotype has ten or more counts. The V and J genes are TRBV29-1 and TRBJ2-3, with D unclear. Per the germline V gene, CDR1 is SQVTM and CDR2 is ANQGSEA. V gave up 1 base and J gave up 2 bases, with 4 bases separating them. The CDR3 spans 12 residues. The CDR3: CSVEGATDTQYF. The CDR3 DNA reads TGCAGCGTTGAAGGGGCCACAGATACGCAGTATTTT.

The rearrangement uses TRBV5-1 and TRBJ1-1; 11 bases are shared with TRBD1. The CDR3 length is 17 residues. From germline, CDR1 is SGHRS and CDR2 YFSETQ. V trimming: 4 bases; J trimming: 5 bases; junction bases outside the gene matches: 13. In nucleotides, the CDR3 is TGCGCCAGCAGCCCAAGGACAGGGGGCACCGGTGGGACTGAAGCTTTCTTT. This translates into CASSPRTGGTGGTEAFF.

The V and J genes are TRBV20-1 and TRBJ2-7; 9 positions match TRBD2. There are 15 residues in the CDR3. V gave up 2 bases and J gave up 2 bases; unmatched junction bases: 7. The germline V gene has CDR1 DFQATT and CDR2 SNEGSKA (reference sequence). As DNA, the CDR3 is TGCAGTGCTAGAACGCGGGAGGGTCCCCCCTACGAGCAGTACTTC. Amino acid sequence: CSARTREGPPYEQYF.

This clonotype was recorded at least ten times. This chain joins TRBV6-5 and TRBJ2-7, with TRBD1 matching 12 bases. There are 16 residues in the CDR3. The V segment lost 0 bases and the J segment 6 bases; nucleotides outside the gene matches: 6. CDR1 and CDR2 from the germline V gene are MNHEY and SVGAGI. In DNA form, the CDR3 reads TGTGCCAGCAGTTACTCCAGGGGGACAGGGGGCAGCGAGCAGTACTTC. This sequence encodes CASSYSRGTGGSEQYF.

This clonotype was recorded many times. The CDR3 bases are TGTGCCAGCGGGACTAGCGGGAGTGAGACCCAGTACTTC. Amino acids: CASGTSGSETQYF. The chain has TRBV12-3 or TRBV12-4 and TRBJ2-5, with 14 nucleotides matching TRBD2. Trimming at V came to 8 bases and at J to 5 bases, leaving 1 base not matched to a gene. The CDR3 contains 13 residues.

This clonotype was seen repeatedly, ten times or more. The chain couples TRBV28 to TRBJ2-5; possibly TRBD2 for D (6 bases). From germline, CDR1 is MDHEN and CDR2 SYDVKM. The CDR3 runs to 14 residues. Deletions cut 8 bases from V and 2 bases from J, with 15 bases between. CDR3 DNA sequence: TGTGCCAGCGCGGTCGGGACTCAACAAGAGACCCAGTACTTC. Its protein is CASAVGTQQETQYF.

The chain joins TRBV28 to TRBJ1-2; D might be TRBD1 (6 bases). Germline CDR1 MDHEN, CDR2 SYDVKM. Trimming cost V 5 bases and J 9 bases, with 19 bases left between them. CDR3 size: 14 residues. The CDR3 DNA reads TGTGCCAGCAGTGGGCTAGGGACAACTTCTAGCTACACCTTC. Amino acids: CASSGLGTTSSYTF.

J is TRBJ2-6 and V is TRBV12-3 or TRBV12-4; D remains unclear. The CDR3 contains 15 residues. Trimming shortened V by 7 bases and J by 0 bases, and 10 bases separated the two germline ends. The CDR3 loop is CASKVAGSGANVLTF. The CDR3 DNA reads as TGTGCCAGCAAAGTCGCTGGCTCTGGGGCCAACGTCCTGACTTTC.